Listed here are 20 T cell receptor beta chains from one sample, sequenced in a study of blood T cells in healthy people across ages. A second PCR of roughly 7 to 11 cycles used a sample-barcoded 5' primer and a J-beta primer mix. Each CDR3 protein is one row after TCRdb ran MiXCR on the 5' RACE reads. The sample lists 700,000 to 900,000 distinct CDR3 sequences, 20% to 30% occurring once. These records were also assigned to another study, of T cells of mothers and their children.

The sample consisted of blood. The receptors here all came from a boy younger than 18 in good health.

The genes are TRBV7-8 and TRBJ2-7, with D hard to call. Trimming removed 6 bases from V and 3 bases from J, with 18 bases in between. Germline loops: CDR1 SGHVS, CDR2 FQNEAQ. The CDR3 has 15 amino acids. In DNA, the CDR3 is TGTGCCAGCAGAAAGGGCCTGGGAAGTCTCTACGAGCAGTACTTC. As protein: CASRKGLGSLYEQYF.

V gene TRBV18 combines with J gene TRBJ1-5; D is unresolved. Trimming removed 2 bases from V and 5 bases from J, with 7 bases in between. CDR3 length equals 13 residues. Germline CDR1 KGHSH, CDR2 LQKENI. CDR3 sequence: CASSPGNDQPQHF. CDR3 coding DNA: TGTGCCAGCTCACCAGGGAACGATCAGCCCCAGCATTTT.

The CDR3 is CASSFGQSTEAFF. The CDR3 region has the DNA TGTGCCAGCAGTTTTGGTCAATCCACTGAAGCTTTCTTT. The chain combines TRBV27 with TRBJ1-1; D remains ambiguous. The CDR3 consists of 13 residues. CDR1 and CDR2 (germline): MNHEY, SMNVEV (reference sequence). Trimming took off 3 bases at V and 4 bases at J, with 9 bases between the two ends.

The chain has TRBV7-2 and TRBJ2-7; tentative D call: TRBD2 (6 bases). The CDR3 is 16 amino acids. Between the trimmed V and J ends, which lost 5 bases and 1 base, there was a span of 18 bases. CDR1 and CDR2 from the germline V gene are SGHTA and FQGNSA. The CDR3 region is CASSKGRTYTSYEQYF. The DNA of the CDR3 is TGTGCCAGCAGCAAAGGGAGGACCTACACTTCCTACGAGCAGTACTTC. Together with reference TRBV7-2 and TRBJ2-7, the CDR3 gives the full variable domain: GAGVSQSPSNKVTEKGKDVELRCDPISGHTALYWYRQSLGQGLEFLIYFQGNSAPDKSGLPSDRFSAERTGGSVSTLTIQRTQQEDSAVYLCASSKGRTYTSYEQYFGPGTRLTVT.

In its sample, this clonotype was seen a few times. The chain links TRBV20-1 to TRBJ1-1; no reliable D call. CDR3 size: 13 residues. Per germline, CDR1 DFQATT and CDR2 SNEGSKA (reference sequence). Trimming removed 1 base from V and 5 bases from J, with 11 bases in between. In DNA, the CDR3 is TGCAGTGCTAGAGGTCTTGGAGGAACTGAAGCTTTCTTT. This sequence encodes CSARGLGGTEAFF.

This clonotype was seen only a few times. The rearrangement joins TRBV3-1 to TRBJ2-5; D may be TRBD1 or TRBD2 (5 bases each). The J call could be wrong; TRBJ2-1 is a better fit for the DNA end. CDR3 size: 12 residues. CDR1 LGHDT and CDR2 YNNKEL come from the germline V gene (reference sequence). CDR3 nucleotides: TGTGCCAGCAACGGGGCGGGCAATGAGCAGTTCTTC. It yields the protein CASNGAGNEQFF.

As concerns this clonotype: A read error may produce the germline difference seen at one junction end. The chain carries TRBV20-1 and TRBJ2-3; D is possibly TRBD2 (7 bases). From germline, CDR1 is DFQATT and CDR2 SNEGSKA (reference sequence). The CDR3 is made up of 17 amino acids. CDR3: CSVRFLGGLWGTDTQYF. In DNA, the CDR3 is TGCAGTGTTAGATTTCTGGGGGGGCTTTGGGGCACAGATACGCAGTATTTT.

At least ten counts were recorded for this clonotype. This sequence joins TRBV7-9 and TRBJ2-5; TRBD2 is a possible D gene (6 bases). TRBJ2-1 matches the DNA end more closely, so the J call is doubtful. The CDR3 runs to 14 residues. Per the germline V gene, CDR1 is SEHNR and CDR2 is FQNEAQ (reference sequence). CDR3 protein: CASSLVLADNEQFF. In DNA, the CDR3 is TGTGCCAGCAGCTTAGTGTTAGCGGACAATGAGCAGTTCTTC.

In its sample, this clonotype was seen many times. This chain joins TRBV12-3 or TRBV12-4 and TRBJ2-5; 10 nucleotides match TRBD1. There are 14 residues in the CDR3. V lost 5 bases and J lost 3; bases outside the gene matches: 3. Here the CDR3 reads CASSTGQGEETQYF. The CDR3, as DNA: TGTGCCAGCAGTACTGGACAGGGGGAAGAGACCCAGTACTTC.

This chain links TRBV2 with TRBJ2-3, with D unresolved. Germline V gene lookup returns CDR1 SNHLY and CDR2 FYNNEI. V lost 7 bases and J 4 bases, leaving 6 bases between the germline ends. This CDR3 contains 11 residues. The CDR3 is CASKGSDTQYF. The CDR3 DNA is TGTGCCAGCAAAGGGTCAGATACGCAGTATTTT.

A few counts support this clonotype. The CDR3 DNA is TGTGCCAGCAGCTTAGGAGGGGGCGCGGAGCTGTTTTTT. Translation gives CASSLGGGAELFF. The chain combines TRBV7-9 with TRBJ2-2; 7 nucleotides match TRBD1. This CDR3 is 13 amino acids long. CDR1 and CDR2 from the germline V gene are SEHNR and FQNEAQ (reference sequence). Unmatched junction bases numbered 3, after V lost 1 base and J lost 10 bases.

The sample holds a few counts of this clonotype. V usage is TRBV5-1 and J usage is TRBJ2-3, with TRBD2 identical over 8 bases. Germline V gene lookup returns CDR1 SGHRS and CDR2 YFSETQ. The CDR3 consists of 18 residues. J was trimmed by 2 bases and V by 2 bases; bases with no gene match: 13. DNA for the CDR3: TGCGCCAGCAGCTTCCAACGGGGGGGGACAAGAGCCACAGATACGCAGTATTTT. It translates to CASSFQRGGTRATDTQYF.

This chain joins TRBV20-1 and TRBJ2-3; a weak D match, TRBD1 (6 bases). The germline CDR1 and CDR2 sequences are DFQATT and SNEGSKA (reference sequence). The CDR3 loop spans 15 amino acids. The ends were cut back, 8 bases at V and 10 bases at J, with 28 bases in the middle. CDR3 sequence (DNA): TGCAGTCCCAGGGACATTTTTGGCACGGGTGGGGCGCAGTATTTT. It yields the protein CSPRDIFGTGGAQYF.

This clonotype was seen many times. The chain links TRBV7-9 to TRBJ2-1; D remains ambiguous. CDR1 is SEHNR, CDR2 FQNEAQ, per germline (reference sequence). Trimming took off 3 bases at V and 9 bases at J, with 12 bases between the two ends. The CDR3 length is 13 residues. CDR3 nucleotides: TGTGCCAGCAGCTTCAGTGGGTTTGTTGAGCAGTTCTTC. This codes for CASSFSGFVEQFF. The entire variable domain, with the rest obtained from reference TRBV7-9 and TRBJ2-1, is as follows: DTGVSQNPRHKITKRGQNVTFRCDPISEHNRLYWYRQTLGQGPEFLTYFQNEAQLEKSRLLSDRFSAERPKGSFSTLEIQRTEQGDSAMYLCASSFSGFVEQFFGPGTRLTVL.

This clonotype has just a few counts. The chain links TRBV12-3 or TRBV12-4 to TRBJ2-7; D is tentatively TRBD1 or TRBD2 (5 bases each). V was trimmed by 1 base and J by 2 bases, leaving 15 bases between them. There are 16 residues in the CDR3. CDR3 residues: CASSLEGPSFTYEQYF. As DNA, the CDR3 is TGTGCCAGCAGTTTAGAGGGACCGAGTTTTACCTACGAGCAGTACTTC.

This chain links TRBV7-6 with TRBJ2-5; D is ambiguous. The germline gives CDR1 SGHVS, CDR2 FNYEAQ. V was clipped by 0 bases and J by 5 bases, with 7 bases between them. This CDR3 contains 13 residues. CDR3 region: CASSLATMETQYF. CDR3 sequence (DNA): TGTGCCAGCAGCTTAGCGACGATGGAGACCCAGTACTTC.

This chain connects TRBV5-5 to TRBJ2-1, with 8 bases aligning to TRBD2. This CDR3 is 15 amino acids long. Germline CDR1 SGHKS, CDR2 YYEKEE (reference sequence). The V and J ends lost 5 bases and 2 bases, in that order; junction bases with no gene match: 6. CDR3 coding DNA: TGTGCCAGCAGACCCACGGGGGGGCCCTACAATGAGCAGTTCTTC. It encodes CASRPTGGPYNEQFF. Supplemented by reference TRBV5-5 and TRBJ2-1, the full variable domain reads DAGVTQSPTHLIKTRGQQVTLRCSPISGHKSVSWYQQVLGQGPQFIFQYYEKEERGRGNFPDRFSARQFPNYSSELNVNALLLGDSALYLCASRPTGGPYNEQFFGPGTRLTVL.

This clonotype was detected once. The V and J genes are TRBV5-1 and TRBJ2-5; 14 bases align to TRBD2. Losses at the gene ends were 5 bases for V and 4 bases for J; bases not matched to a gene: 10. Germline V gene sequence: CDR1 SGHRS, CDR2 YFSETQ. This CDR3 contains 17 residues. CDR3 residues: CASRWGTSGGTGETQYF. The CDR3 nucleotides read TGCGCCAGCAGGTGGGGGACTAGCGGGGGTACTGGAGAGACCCAGTACTTC.

Details on this clonotype: An end of the junction differs from the germline gene, which may be a read error. The J gene is TRBJ2-3, the V gene TRBV28; 7 nucleotides match TRBD2. Germline V gene sequence: CDR1 MDHEN, CDR2 SYDVKM. The CDR3 spans 15 residues. CDR3 in amino acids: CATSPPAGLTDTQYF. In DNA form, the CDR3 reads TGTGCCACCAGTCCCCCAGCGGGGCTCACAGATACGCAGTATTTT.

This rearrangement joins TRBV20-1 to TRBJ2-5, with 9 bases that match TRBD2. The tail of the sequence fits TRBJ2-1 better, so the J call may be wrong. From germline, CDR1 is DFQATT and CDR2 SNEGSKA (reference sequence). The CDR3 covers 14 residues. CDR3 bases: TGCAGTGCGGACCCGACTAGCGGTTACAATGAGCAGTTCTTC. Protein: CSADPTSGYNEQFF.